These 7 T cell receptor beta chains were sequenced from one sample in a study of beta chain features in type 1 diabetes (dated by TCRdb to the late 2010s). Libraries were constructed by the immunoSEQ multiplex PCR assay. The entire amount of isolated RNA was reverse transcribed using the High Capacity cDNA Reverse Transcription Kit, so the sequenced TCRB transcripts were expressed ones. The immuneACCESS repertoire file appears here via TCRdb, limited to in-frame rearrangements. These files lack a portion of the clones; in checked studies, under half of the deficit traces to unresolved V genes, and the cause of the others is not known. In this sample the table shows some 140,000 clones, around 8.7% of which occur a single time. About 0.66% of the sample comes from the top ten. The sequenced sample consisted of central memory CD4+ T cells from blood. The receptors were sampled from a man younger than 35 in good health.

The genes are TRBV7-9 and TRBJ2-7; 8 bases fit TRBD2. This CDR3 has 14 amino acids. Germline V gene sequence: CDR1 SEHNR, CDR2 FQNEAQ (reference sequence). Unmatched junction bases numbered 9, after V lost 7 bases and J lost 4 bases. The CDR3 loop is CASTVGGGVYEQYF. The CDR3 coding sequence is TGTGCCAGCACCGTCGGGGGGGGCGTGTACGAGCAGTACTTC.

The CDR3 loop reads CASSQVSAGGNTGELFF. CDR3 nucleotides: TGTGCCAGCAGCCAAGTATCAGCGGGGGGGAACACCGGGGAGCTGTTTTTT. V is TRBV4-2 and J is TRBJ2-2; 9 bases are a match to TRBD2. The CDR3 totals 17 residues. Germline CDR1 reads LGHNA; CDR2 reads YNFKEQ. Trimming at V came to 1 base and at J to 1 base, leaving 4 bases not matched to a gene.

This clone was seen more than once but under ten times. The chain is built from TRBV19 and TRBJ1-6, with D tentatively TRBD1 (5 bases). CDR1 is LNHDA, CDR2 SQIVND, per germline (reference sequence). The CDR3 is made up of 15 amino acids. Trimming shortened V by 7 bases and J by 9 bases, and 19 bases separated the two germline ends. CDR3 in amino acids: CASTPSQGIPSPLHF. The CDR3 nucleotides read TGTGCCAGTACCCCAAGTCAGGGAATCCCTTCACCCCTCCACTTT.

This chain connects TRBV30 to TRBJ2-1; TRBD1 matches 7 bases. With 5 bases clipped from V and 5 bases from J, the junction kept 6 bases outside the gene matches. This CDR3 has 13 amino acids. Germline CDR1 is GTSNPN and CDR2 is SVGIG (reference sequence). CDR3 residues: CAWAGTVNNEQFF. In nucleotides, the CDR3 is TGTGCCTGGGCCGGGACAGTAAACAATGAGCAGTTCTTC.

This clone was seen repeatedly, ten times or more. CDR3 sequence: CASRLDRANEQYF. The CDR3 region has the DNA TGCGCCAGCAGACTAGACAGGGCCAACGAGCAGTACTTC. This rearrangement joins TRBV5-1 to TRBJ2-7; 7 nucleotides match TRBD1. The CDR3 is made up of 13 amino acids. Germline V gives CDR1 SGHRS, CDR2 YFSETQ. J lost 5 bases, V lost 5 bases, and 7 bases had no gene match.

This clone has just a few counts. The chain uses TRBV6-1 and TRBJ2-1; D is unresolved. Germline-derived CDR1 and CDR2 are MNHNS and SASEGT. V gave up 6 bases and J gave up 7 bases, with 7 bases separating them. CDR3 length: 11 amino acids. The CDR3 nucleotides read TGTGCCAGCAGACTACCTAATGAGCAGTTCTTC. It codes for CASRLPNEQFF.

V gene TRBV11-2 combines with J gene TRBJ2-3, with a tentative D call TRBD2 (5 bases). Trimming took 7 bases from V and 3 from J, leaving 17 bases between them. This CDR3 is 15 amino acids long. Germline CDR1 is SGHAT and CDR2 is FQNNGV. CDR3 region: CASTRYGISTDTQYF. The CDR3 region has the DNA TGTGCCAGCACCCGATACGGGATCAGTACAGATACGCAGTATTTT.